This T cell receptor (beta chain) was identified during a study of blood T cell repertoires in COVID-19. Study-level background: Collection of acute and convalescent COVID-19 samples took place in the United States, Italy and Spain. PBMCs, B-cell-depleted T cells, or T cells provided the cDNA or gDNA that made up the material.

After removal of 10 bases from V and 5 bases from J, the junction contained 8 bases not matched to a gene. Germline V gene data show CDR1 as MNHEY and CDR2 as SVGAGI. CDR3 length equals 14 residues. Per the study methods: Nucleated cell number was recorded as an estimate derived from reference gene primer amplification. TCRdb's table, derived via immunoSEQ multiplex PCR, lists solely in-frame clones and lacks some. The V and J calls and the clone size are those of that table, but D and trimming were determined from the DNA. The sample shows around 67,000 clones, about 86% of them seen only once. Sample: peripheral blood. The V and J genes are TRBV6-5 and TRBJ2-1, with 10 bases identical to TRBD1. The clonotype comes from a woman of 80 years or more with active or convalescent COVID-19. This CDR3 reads CAIRQGAYDNEQFF. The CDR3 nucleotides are TGTGCCATCCGACAGGGGGCGTACGACAATGAGCAGTTCTTC.